This entry describes one TCR beta chain. The antigen is unknown. Using RNA template, CDR3s of TCR alpha and beta were amplified with iRepertoire arm-PCR. Input was roughly 100-450 ng of tissue mRNA or PBMC total RNA. MiXCR, applied by TCRdb to the multiplex PCR reads, yields one record per CDR3 protein. This table holds about 140,000 distinct CDR3 sequences, 35% to 50% found once. This sample stems from a study of glioma-infiltrating T cells. This CDR3 region has 16 residues. The V gene's germline CDR1 is SGHTA and CDR2 FQGNSA. Unmatched junction bases numbered 12, after V lost 3 bases and J lost 5 bases. Study-wide findings and caveats: Gliomas, especially low-grade, showed above-expected tissue-blood divergence; non-neoplastic patients showed below. CDR3 overlap between tissue and blood was very small.

The sequenced sample consisted of glioma tissue, nonneoplastic brain tissue, or PBMCs (not recorded which). The sequence was obtained from a human donor with low-grade glioma or glioblastoma, undergoing nonglioma brain surgery, or in good health (not recorded which). The chain carries TRBV7-2 and TRBJ2-5; 7 bases align to TRBD1. The CDR3 here is CASSLAAGGSEETQYF. The CDR3 nucleotides are TGTGCCAGCAGCTTGGCCGCAGGGGGAAGCGAGGAGACCCAGTACTTC.